The clone carrying this T cell receptor beta chain was observed a handful of times. Its antigen remains unidentified. TCRdb fed the 5' RACE reads into MiXCR, producing one record per CDR3 protein. The repertoire holds more than 300,000 distinct CDR3 sequences, 7% to 9% seen once, with more than 12% in the top ten. This sample was included in a study of CD8 T cells in ankylosing spondylitis. Study-wide results and limits: Disease-linked clones were reportedly significantly enriched in matched ankylosing spondylitis synovial fluid. Disease-linked clones, CD8+, were relatively rare in peripheral blood. Characteristic of ankylosing spondylitis blood, it appeared, was a TCR beta motif comprising roughly eight highly homologous variants. Earlier reports found some motif variants in synovial fluid and blood in reactive arthritis.

The V gene's germline CDR1 is LGHDT and CDR2 YNNKEL (reference sequence). The length of the CDR3 is 15 residues. J was trimmed by 12 bases and V by 5 bases; bases with no gene match: 13. This rearrangement joins TRBV3-1 to TRBJ1-1, with TRBD1 matching over 12 bases. This receptor was identified in a male donor with ankylosing spondylitis. The specimen was blood, either unsorted or a sorted T cell fraction (not recorded which). The CDR3 sequence is CASSSHPGTGGATFF. The CDR3 DNA reads TGTGCCAGCAGCTCCCACCCCGGGACAGGGGGCGCGACTTTCTTT.